Listed below are T cell receptor beta chains from one sample, sequenced in a study of shared clonotypes between healthy human individuals. Profiled with immunoSEQ multiplex PCR; TCRdb holds only in-frame clones, not every one. The table has under 2,500,000 clones, approximately 95% seen once. Sequencing input: naive CD4+ T cells sorted from blood. All receptors derive from a young man in good health. Each CDR3 is given with its conserved first and last residue. The D gene is left open where the match is weak. Clone size is shown for a subset of rows, as once, few, many or a class of expanded clone.

abundance	j_gene	v_gene	d_gene	CDR3nt	CDR3aa
.	TRBJ2-7	TRBV4-2	TRBD2	TGTGCCAGCAGCCTCTTGGGAGGGACTAGCGGGGGGCGGGAGCAGTACTTC	CASSLLGGTSGGREQYF
.	TRBJ1-2	TRBV14	.	TGTGCCAGCAGCTCCCACAGGGTCGGCTACACCTTC	CASSSHRVGYTF
.	TRBJ1-1	TRBV5-1	.	TGCGCCAGCAGCCCGAGGGGAGTGAACACTGAAGCTTTCTTT	CASSPRGVNTEAFF
.	TRBJ2-5	TRBV5-1	TRBD2	TGCGCCAGCAGCTTGGGACTAGCCGAGACCCAGTACTTC	CASSLGLAETQYF
.	TRBJ2-5	TRBV5-1	TRBD2	TGCGCCAGCAGCTCTCTAGCGGGAGATGGGGAGACCCAGTACTTC	CASSSLAGDGETQYF
.	TRBJ1-4	TRBV7-9	.	TGTGCCAGCAGCTTAGGCAGGGGAGACGAAAAACTGTTTTTT	CASSLGRGDEKLFF
.	TRBJ1-3	TRBV30	.	TGTGCCCTGGAGAGGGTGATCTCTGGAAACACCATATATTTT	CALERVISGNTIYF
.	TRBJ1-2	TRBV30	TRBD1	TGTGCCTGGGGGACAGGGACTTCTCTCAACTATGGCTACACCTTC	CAWGTGTSLNYGYTF
.	TRBJ1-2	TRBV5-1	.	TGCGCCAGCAGCTTGGGGGGAGCCGTTCACTATGGCTACACCTTC	CASSLGGAVHYGYTF
.	TRBJ1-2	TRBV29-1	TRBD1	TGCAGCGTTCGTATTGGGGACAGCGGAGGCTACACCTTC	CSVRIGDSGGYTF
.	TRBJ2-7	TRBV7-9	.	TGTGCCAGCAGCTACGGGCCTGGGGAGCAGTACTTC	CASSYGPGEQYF
.	TRBJ2-2	TRBV6-5	.	TGTGCCAGCAGAAGGGGTAACGGGGAGCTGTTTTTT	CASRRGNGELFF
.	TRBJ2-3	TRBV7-9	TRBD1	TGTGCCAGCAGCCCCGGGACAGCCCTCACAGATACGCAGTATTTT	CASSPGTALTDTQYF
.	TRBJ2-7	TRBV19	TRBD2	TGTGCCAGTAGTGCACCGGGACTAGGTCCCTACGAGCAGTACTTC	CASSAPGLGPYEQYF
once	TRBJ2-5	TRBV6-6	.	TGTGCCAGCAGTTACTCTGGGGAGACCCAGTACTTC	CASSYSGETQYF
.	TRBJ2-1	TRBV25-1	TRBD2	TGTGCCAGCAGTGACAGCGGGAACTACAATGAGCAGTTCTTC	CASSDSGNYNEQFF
.	TRBJ2-1	TRBV28	.	TGTGCCAGCAGTTTAGGTGGGGGCTCCTACAATGAGCAGTTCTTC	CASSLGGGSYNEQFF
.	TRBJ2-4	TRBV5-4	.	TGTGCCAGCAGCGCGGGGACAGATCAGTTAGCCAAAAACATTCAGTACTTC	CASSAGTDQLAKNIQYF
.	TRBJ1-1	TRBV30	.	TGTGCCTGGAGTGTACGGCTGGGAATGAACACTGAAGCTTTCTTT	CAWSVRLGMNTEAFF
.	TRBJ2-7	TRBV19	.	TGTGCCAGTAGTATAGCGCAGGGATACGAGCAGTACTTC	CASSIAQGYEQYF
.	TRBJ1-5	TRBV29-1	TRBD1	TGCAGCGTTGCGCTCGGGACAGCCAGCAATCAGCCCCAGCATTTT	CSVALGTASNQPQHF
.	TRBJ2-1	TRBV5-3	.	TGTGCCAGAAGCTTGGAGCGTCGGCACCGAATCGGTTCCGGCAATGAGCAGTTCTTC	CARSLERRHRIGSGNEQFF
.	TRBJ2-2	TRBV9	.	TGTGCCAGCAGCGTAGGGAGCACCGGGGAGCTGTTTTTT	CASSVGSTGELFF
.	TRBJ2-7	TRBV19	.	TGTGCCAGTAGTATCCCCCCCGGCGAGCAGTACTTC	CASSIPPGEQYF
.	TRBJ1-5	TRBV28	TRBD1	TGTGCCAGCGGCGCGGCCTCAGGGGGGCAGCCCCAGCATTTT	CASGAASGGQPQHF
.	TRBJ1-6	TRBV5-4	TRBD1	TGTGCCAGCAGCTCAAGAGGACAGGGGGCCCCACCCCTCCACTTT	CASSSRGQGAPPLHF
.	TRBJ2-1	TRBV6-1	TRBD1	TGTGCCAGCAGTGAAGAAGGTCCGACAGGGAAGTTCTTC	CASSEEGPTGKFF
.	TRBJ2-1	TRBV18	TRBD2	TGTGCCAGCTCACCGGGACTAGCGGGAGACGATGAGCAGTTCTTC	CASSPGLAGDDEQFF
.	TRBJ2-3	TRBV7-8	.	TGTGCCAGCAGCTTGGAACACCAAGGACCATTCACAGATACGCAGTATTTT	CASSLEHQGPFTDTQYF
.	TRBJ1-1	TRBV15	.	TGTGCCACCAGCAGACCCCTAGGGACTGAAGCTTTCTTT	CATSRPLGTEAFF
.	TRBJ1-5	TRBV6-5	TRBD1	TGTGCCAGCACACCGGACAGGGTAGACAATCAGCCCCAGCATTTT	CASTPDRVDNQPQHF
.	TRBJ2-3	TRBV5-1	TRBD2	TGCGCCAGCAGCTTGGGACTAGCGGGGGGAGTCACAGATACGCAGTATTTT	CASSLGLAGGVTDTQYF
.	TRBJ2-1	TRBV4-1	.	TGCGCCAGCAGCCAAGGGATGGCGGGGACCTTGGGGAATGAGCAGTTCTTC	CASSQGMAGTLGNEQFF
.	TRBJ2-3	TRBV5-1	TRBD1	TGCGCCAGCAGCTTGGGACAGGGGGTTGCAGATACGCAGTATTTT	CASSLGQGVADTQYF
.	TRBJ2-7	TRBV30	TRBD2	TGTGCCTGTAACCTCCGGGGGGGATCCTACGAGCAGTGCTTC	CACNLRGGSYEQCF
.	TRBJ2-7	TRBV27	TRBD1	TGTGCCAGCAGAATCGGACAGGGGCCCTACGAGCAGTACTTC	CASRIGQGPYEQYF
.	TRBJ2-5	TRBV6-6	.	TGTGCCAGCAGTTACTCTGTGGGGGCACAAGAGACCCAGTACTTC	CASSYSVGAQETQYF
.	TRBJ2-7	TRBV10-3	.	TGTGCCATCAGCGCCGACAGGGCGGGGAACGAGCAGTACTTC	CAISADRAGNEQYF
once	TRBJ2-7	TRBV4-3	.	TGCGCCAGCAGCCAAGATCCCCTGGGGGCGACCTACGAGCAGTACTTC	CASSQDPLGATYEQYF
.	TRBJ2-2	TRBV11-3	.	TGTGCCAGCAGCTTAGGAGCGGGCGGGACCGGGGAGCTGTTTTTT	CASSLGAGGTGELFF
.	TRBJ2-7	TRBV6-5	.	TGTGCCAGCACCAGGGACCCTAGCTCCTACGAGCAGTACTTC	CASTRDPSSYEQYF
.	TRBJ2-7	TRBV18	TRBD1	TGTGCCAGCTCACCGGGACAGCTTTACGAGCAGTACTTC	CASSPGQLYEQYF
.	TRBJ1-3	TRBV15	.	TGTGCCACCAGCAGAGATGTGAGGAACTCTGGAAACACCATATATTTT	CATSRDVRNSGNTIYF
once	TRBJ2-7	TRBV2	TRBD2	TGTGCCAGCAGGGAAGAACCGGGACTAGCGTTTACCTACGAGCAGTACTTC	CASREEPGLAFTYEQYF
once	TRBJ2-7	TRBV27	TRBD2	TGTGCCAGCAGTTGGGGACTAGCGGGAGTTGACGAGCAGTACTTC	CASSWGLAGVDEQYF
.	TRBJ2-7	TRBV28	.	TGTGCCAGCGGGTCCTCATGGGGGCCCTCCTACGAGCAGTACTTC	CASGSSWGPSYEQYF
.	TRBJ2-7	TRBV30	.	TGTGCCTGGAGTCCTCAGGGGCCCATCCACGAGCAGTACTTC	CAWSPQGPIHEQYF
.	TRBJ2-1	TRBV18	.	TGTGCCAGCTCACCTAATAAAAATGAGCAGTTCTTC	CASSPNKNEQFF
.	TRBJ1-1	TRBV6-1	.	TGTGCCAGCAGTGAAATTCTTACGGGGAACACTGAAGCTTTCTTT	CASSEILTGNTEAFF